What follows are 15 T cell receptor beta chains derived from one specimen sequenced in a study of response to subunit inactivated influenza vaccine. TCRdb ran MiXCR on the RT-PCR reads and lists one entry per CDR3 protein. The data contain approximately 500,000 distinct CDR3 sequences, under 25% of them seen just once; the ten biggest clones take up approximately 2.9%. The same data also contributed to another study, on T cells expressing NK-cell markers. As that report states: With UMIs, 5'RACE template switching was used to make TCR beta cDNA.

Specimen: CD4+ T cells sorted from PBMCs, collected about 12 days after vaccination. The receptors were gathered from a man aged 50-59 years who received an inactivated influenza vaccine.

This chain uses TRBV28 with TRBJ1-6; D is undetermined. Germline V lookup: CDR1 MDHEN, CDR2 SYDVKM. The length of the CDR3 is 15 residues. V lost 7 bases, J lost 5 bases, and 15 bases lay in between. CDR3 bases: TGTGCCAGCACCTCTCCTACTGTCCATAATTCACCCCTCCACTTT. It yields the protein CASTSPTVHNSPLHF.

This clonotype was seen a few times. The chain is built from TRBV25-1 and TRBJ2-3; D is uncertain. The germline V and J ends were trimmed by 3 bases and 2 bases, with 9 bases remaining between them. CDR3 length equals 14 residues. Germline V gives CDR1 MGHDK, CDR2 SYGVNS. For the CDR3, the DNA is TGTGCCAGCAGTGATTGGGGAATCACAGATACGCAGTATTTT. This sequence encodes CASSDWGITDTQYF. The variable domain in full, with the rest retrieved from reference TRBV25-1 and TRBJ2-3, is EADIYQTPRYLVIGTGKKITLECSQTMGHDKMYWYQQDPGMELHLIHYSYGVNSTEKGDLSSESTVSRIRTEHFPLTLESARPSHTSQYLCASSDWGITDTQYFGPGTRLTVL.

The sample holds a few counts of this clonotype. The rearrangement joins TRBV20-1 to TRBJ2-5; perhaps D is TRBD1 or TRBD2 (6 bases each). The CDR3 totals 13 residues. The V end lost 3 bases, the J end lost 5 bases, and 13 bases lay between the germline ends. CDR1 is DFQATT and CDR2 is SNEGSKA in the germline V gene (reference sequence). This CDR3 reads CSASTGGGETQYF. The CDR3 region has the DNA TGCAGTGCTAGTACCGGGGGCGGGGAGACCCAGTACTTC.

This clonotype came up a few times. This chain joins TRBV24-1 and TRBJ2-2; TRBD2 agrees at 7 bases. V lost 3 bases, J lost 5 bases, and 5 bases stayed unmatched. The CDR3 covers 15 residues. CDR1 is KGHDR and CDR2 is SFDVKD in the germline V gene. The CDR3 loop is CATSDGGRVTGELFF. CDR3 DNA sequence: TGTGCCACCAGTGATGGCGGGAGAGTTACCGGGGAGCTGTTTTTT.

This clonotype was counted only a few times. The rearrangement links TRBV2 to TRBJ2-1, with D perhaps matching TRBD1 (5 bases). This CDR3 has 14 residues. The V and J ends lost 7 bases and 2 bases respectively, with 12 bases between them. Germline V CDR1 and CDR2: SNHLY, FYNNEI. DNA for the CDR3: TGTGCCAGCAAATTGACAGTTACCTACAATGAGCAGTTCTTC. It encodes CASKLTVTYNEQFF.

The chain couples TRBV6-1 to TRBJ2-1; D is possibly TRBD1 or TRBD2 (5 bases each). This CDR3 has 14 residues. Germline CDR1 MNHNS, CDR2 SASEGT. Trimming left V 6 bases short and J 2 bases short, with 11 bases between. The CDR3 loop reads CASRGGQTYNEQFF. CDR3 coding DNA: TGTGCCAGCAGAGGAGGACAAACCTACAATGAGCAGTTCTTC.

V is TRBV12-3 or TRBV12-4 and J is TRBJ2-7; D is tentatively TRBD1 or TRBD2 (5 bases each). Trimming removed 4 bases from V and 0 bases from J, with 13 bases in between. The CDR3 runs 15 residues. CDR3: CASSWGPGVSYEQYF. The CDR3 coding sequence is TGTGCCAGCAGTTGGGGCCCCGGGGTCTCCTACGAGCAGTACTTC.

CDR3 loop: CSARDPANTEAFF. The CDR3 DNA reads TGCAGTGCTAGAGATCCCGCGAACACTGAAGCTTTCTTT. The V and J genes are TRBV20-1 and TRBJ1-1, with D uncertain. This CDR3 spans 13 amino acids. Germline V CDR1 and CDR2: DFQATT, SNEGSKA (reference sequence). Between the trimmed V and J ends, which lost 0 bases and 1 base, there was a span of 6 bases.

The rearrangement joins TRBV25-1 to TRBJ2-5; the D is unclear. The germline CDR1 and CDR2 sequences are MGHDK and SYGVNS. V dropped 4 bases and J dropped 1 base, with 13 bases sitting between them. The CDR3 covers 15 residues. The CDR3 spells CASSGRLGVQETQYF. CDR3 in DNA: TGTGCCAGCAGTGGGCGCCTAGGTGTCCAAGAGACCCAGTACTTC. Supplemented by reference TRBV25-1 and TRBJ2-5, the full variable domain reads EADIYQTPRYLVIGTGKKITLECSQTMGHDKMYWYQQDPGMELHLIHYSYGVNSTEKGDLSSESTVSRIRTEHFPLTLESARPSHTSQYLCASSGRLGVQETQYFGPGTRLLVL.

CDR3 sequence (DNA): TGCAGTGCTGCGGGACTAGCGGGATCTATTGCAGATACGCAGTATTTT. Translated, it gives CSAAGLAGSIADTQYF. The chain has TRBV20-1 and TRBJ2-3; TRBD2 aligns across 13 bases. Trimming cost V 5 bases and J 4 bases; bases outside gene matches: 9. This CDR3 is built from 16 residues. The germline gives CDR1 DFQATT, CDR2 SNEGSKA (reference sequence).

This sequence joins TRBV7-2 and TRBJ1-4, with unresolved D. CDR1 and CDR2 from the germline V gene are SGHTA and FQGNSA. The CDR3 loop spans 13 amino acids. Trimming stripped 1 base from V and 7 bases from J, with 7 bases between. This CDR3 is CASSLVVAEKLFF. The CDR3 bases are TGTGCCAGCAGCTTAGTAGTCGCTGAAAAACTGTTTTTT.

This rearrangement joins TRBV12-3 or TRBV12-4 to TRBJ2-7, with 9 bases that match TRBD2. CDR3 size: 14 residues. With 6 bases clipped from V and 3 bases from J, the junction kept 6 bases outside the gene matches. Here the CDR3 DNA reads TGTGCCAGCAGGACCGGGACTAGCATCTACGAGCAGTACTTC. It is translated as CASRTGTSIYEQYF.

The chain employs TRBV10-3 and TRBJ1-4, with 10 bases lining up with TRBD1. The CDR3 spans 16 residues. Germline-derived CDR1 and CDR2 are ENHRY and SYGVKD. V lost 3 bases to trimming and J lost 7 bases; unmatched junction nucleotides: 8. The CDR3 protein is CAISDLDRGLTEKLFF. The CDR3 DNA reads as TGTGCCATCAGTGACTTAGACAGGGGGCTTACTGAAAAACTGTTTTTT.

This clonotype was detected only a few times. V usage is TRBV3-1 and J usage is TRBJ2-7; 7 positions agree with TRBD1. This CDR3 has 14 residues. CDR1 LGHDT and CDR2 YNNKEL come from the germline V gene (reference sequence). After removal of 2 bases from V and 5 bases from J, the junction contained 6 bases not matched to a gene. DNA for the CDR3: TGTGCCAGCAGCCAACAGGACAGGCGTCACGAGCAGTACTTC. Amino acids: CASSQQDRRHEQYF.

The rearrangement joins TRBV12-3 or TRBV12-4 to TRBJ1-2; D is possibly TRBD1 (6 bases). With 5 bases removed from V and 2 bases from J, the gap between germline ends came to 12 bases. CDR3 size: 14 residues. CDR3 protein: CASSATGQNYGYTF. The CDR3 region has the DNA TGTGCCAGCAGTGCCACAGGGCAAAACTATGGCTACACCTTC.